The clone carrying this TCR beta chain was counted only a few times. Its antigen is undetermined. 5'RACE primed from the constant segment yielded TCR alpha and TCR beta cDNA libraries bearing sample barcodes and UMIs. One entry per CDR3 protein, called by TCRdb with MiXCR from the 5' RACE reads. The profile shows about 410,000 distinct CDR3 sequences, about a sixth of them singletons. These data belong to a study of T-cell memory formation after mild COVID-19. On the study more broadly: TCR clustering was largely donor specific.

Study-wide findings and caveats: SARS-CoV-2 specificity of second-wave clones peaking day 37 was unconfirmed. Contracting CD4+ clones lay largely in CM and EM, with CD8+ ones residing in EMRA.

Germline loops: CDR1 SGHTS, CDR2 YDEGEE. CDR3 length equals 19 residues. V shed 0 bases and J shed 9 bases, with 25 bases lying between them. Sequencing used PBMCs or a T cell subset sorted from them (not recorded which). The clonotype was recovered from a man younger than 35 who had mild COVID-19 (a few samples of this study predate the infection). Cell type and time point are not known. The genes are TRBV5-8 and TRBJ1-6, with D possibly being TRBD1 (5 bases). The CDR3 sequence: CASSLAELGTAVVISPLHF. The CDR3 DNA is TGTGCCAGCAGCTTGGCCGAATTAGGGACCGCCGTGGTGATTTCACCCCTCCACTTT. The entire variable domain, with the rest obtained from reference TRBV5-8 and TRBJ1-6, is as follows: EAGVTQSPTHLIKTRGQQATLRCSPISGHTSVYWYQQALGLGLQFLLWYDEGEERNRGNFPPRFSGRQFPNYSSELNVNALELEDSALYLCASSLAELGTAVVISPLHFGNGTRLTVT.